These T cell receptor beta chains were read from a single sample in a study of OX40 agonist ivuxolimab in advanced cancers. Only in-frame clones appear in the TCRdb table, and some are missing; sequencing was by immunoSEQ multiplex PCR. The sample records about 47,000 clones, 87% being singletons. The material sequenced was CD4+ or CD8+ T cells sorted from blood, taken in a trial of the OX40 agonist ivuxolimab. These receptors originate from an adult with an advanced solid tumor such as melanoma, head and neck, liver or kidney cancer. Each CDR3 is given with its conserved first and last residue. The D gene is left open where the match is weak. The size of a clone is reported for some rows only, either as once, few or many, or as a class for expanded clones.

clone_size d_call j_call v_call cdr3_aa cdr3_nt
NA TRBD2 TRBJ2-7 TRBV6-6 CASSSAGEGEQYF TGTGCCAGCAGTTCAGCGGGAGAGGGCGAGCAGTACTTC
NA NA TRBJ2-3 TRBV27 CASSWVVADTQYF TGTGCCAGCAGTTGGGTAGTGGCGGATACGCAGTATTTT
once NA TRBJ2-5 TRBV11-2 CASSHTGNPVRETQYF TGTGCCAGCAGTCACACAGGGAACCCCGTAAGAGAGACCCAGTACTTC
once NA TRBJ2-7 TRBV27 CASSQGQSYEQYF TGTGCCAGCAGTCAAGGACAGTCCTACGAGCAGTACTTC
NA TRBD2 TRBJ2-1 TRBV5-1 CASSLVLAGGTYNEQFF TGCGCCAGCAGCTTGGTGCTAGCGGGAGGGACCTACAATGAGCAGTTCTTC
NA NA TRBJ2-2 TRBV6-1 CASSDPDRHYTGELFF TGTGCCAGCAGTGACCCTGACAGACATTACACCGGGGAGCTGTTTTTT
NA NA TRBJ1-2 TRBV28 CASSLPSGKAHYGYTF TGTGCCAGCAGTTTACCCTCCGGGAAGGCACACTATGGCTACACCTTC
NA NA TRBJ1-1 TRBV21-1 CASSQRQMNTEAFF TGTGCCAGCAGCCAGAGACAGATGAACACTGAAGCTTTCTTT
NA TRBD1 TRBJ1-1 TRBV6-6 CASSYSGQGGEAFF TGTGCCAGCAGTTACTCGGGACAGGGAGGTGAAGCTTTCTTT
NA TRBD2 TRBJ2-1 TRBV4-2 CASSQAPSGRVNEQFF TGTGCCAGCAGCCAGGCCCCTAGCGGGAGGGTCAATGAGCAGTTCTTC
NA NA TRBJ2-1 TRBV7-3 CASSPQGNEQFF TGTGCCAGCAGCCCCCAGGGGAATGAGCAGTTCTTC
NA NA TRBJ1-2 TRBV5-1 CASSLVPANYGYTF TGCGCCAGCAGCTTGGTTCCAGCTAACTATGGCTACACCTTC
few NA TRBJ1-5 TRBV7-8 CASSPRGNSNQPQHF TGTGCCAGCAGCCCCAGGGGCAATAGCAATCAGCCCCAGCATTTT
once NA TRBJ1-4 TRBV27 CASSLLGVGEKLFF TGTGCCAGCAGTTTATTGGGCGTGGGGGAAAAACTGTTTTTT
NA TRBD1 TRBJ1-6 TRBV30 CACEGDRVNSPLHF TGTGCCTGTGAGGGAGACAGGGTAAATTCACCCCTCCACTTT
NA NA TRBJ2-7 TRBV6-1 CASSETLGSHYEQYF TGTGCCAGCAGCGAAACATTGGGTTCGCACTACGAGCAGTACTTC
NA TRBD1 TRBJ1-4 TRBV5-1 CASSPGQPNEKLFF TGCGCCAGCAGCCCGGGACAGCCTAATGAAAAACTGTTTTTT
NA NA TRBJ2-1 TRBV5-1 CASSLSPPSSYNEQFF TGCGCCAGCAGCTTGTCTCCCCCGAGCTCCTACAATGAGCAGTTCTTC
once TRBD2 TRBJ2-1 TRBV5-1 CASKTGTSGRGEQFF TGCGCCAGCAAAACCGGGACTAGCGGGAGAGGTGAGCAGTTCTTC
NA NA TRBJ1-1 TRBV28 CASSTPREVYTEAFF TGTGCCAGCAGTACCCCCAGGGAAGTCTACACTGAAGCTTTCTTT
NA NA TRBJ1-4 TRBV11-2 CASSPILSWVREKLFF TGTGCCAGCAGCCCCATCCTCAGTTGGGTTCGAGAAAAACTGTTTTTT
once TRBD1 TRBJ2-7 TRBV19 CASSTGTGAYEQYF TGTGCCAGTAGTACCGGTACAGGGGCGTACGAGCAGTACTTC
NA NA TRBJ2-5 TRBV27 CASSSVAKQETQYF TGTGCCAGCAGTTCGGTGGCAAAACAAGAGACCCAGTACTTC
NA TRBD2 TRBJ2-2 TRBV9 CASSVRTSGNTGELFF TGTGCCAGCAGCGTAAGAACTAGCGGGAACACCGGGGAGCTGTTTTTT
NA NA TRBJ2-5 TRBV13 CASSLRSGQETQYF TGTGCCAGCAGCTTAAGGAGTGGTCAAGAGACCCAGTACTTC
NA TRBD1 TRBJ1-2 TRBV19 CASTSERSQGAGYGYTF TGTGCCAGTACCTCGGAGAGAAGCCAGGGGGCAGGCTATGGCTACACCTTC
NA TRBD1 TRBJ1-6 TRBV7-9 CASSPKGQATSLHF TGTGCCAGCAGCCCAAAAGGACAGGCCACATCCCTCCACTTT
NA NA TRBJ1-5 TRBV4-1 CASSRTDSNQPQHF TGCGCCAGCAGCCGGACGGATAGCAATCAGCCCCAGCATTTT
NA NA TRBJ2-3 TRBV12-5 CASGSWSHLDTQYF TGTGCTAGTGGTTCCTGGAGCCATCTAGATACGCAGTATTTT
NA NA TRBJ2-4 TRBV18 CASSPRGEDIQYF TGTGCCAGCTCACCACGAGGGGAGGACATTCAGTACTTC
NA NA TRBJ1-2 TRBV18 CASSASGTDYGYTF TGTGCCAGCTCAGCGTCCGGGACGGACTATGGCTACACCTTC
NA NA TRBJ2-2 TRBV12-5 CASGFFTGELFF TGTGCTAGTGGTTTTTTCACCGGGGAGCTGTTTTTT
NA NA TRBJ1-1 TRBV19 CASSTADILNTEAFF TGTGCCAGTAGTACCGCAGACATCCTGAACACTGAAGCTTTCTTT
NA TRBD2 TRBJ2-6 TRBV27 CASRGTSGREYSGANVLTF TGTGCCAGCAGAGGGACTAGCGGGAGGGAGTACTCTGGGGCCAACGTCCTGACTTTC
NA TRBD1 TRBJ2-7 TRBV27 CASSLSTGVNYEQYF TGTGCCAGCAGTTTATCAACAGGGGTAAACTACGAGCAGTACTTC
NA TRBD1 TRBJ2-5 TRBV2 CASSEPEDRAQETQYF TGTGCCAGCAGTGAACCGGAAGACAGGGCCCAAGAGACCCAGTACTTC
NA NA TRBJ1-1 TRBV28 CASSFRGRGNTEAFF TGTGCCAGCAGTTTTCGCGGCAGGGGGAACACTGAAGCTTTCTTT
NA TRBD1 TRBJ2-1 TRBV18 CASSPRTGISYNEQFF TGTGCCAGCTCACCACGGACAGGGATCTCCTACAATGAGCAGTTCTTC
NA NA TRBJ2-4 TRBV19 CASRVSKNIQYF TGTGCCAGCCGGGTTTCCAAAAACATTCAGTACTTC
NA NA TRBJ2-7 TRBV18 CASSPPGQGMLGEQYF TGTGCCAGCTCACCACCGGGGCAGGGGATGCTAGGTGAGCAGTACTTC
NA TRBD2 TRBJ2-3 TRBV11-2 CASSDPHLAGGVTDTQYF TGTGCCAGCAGCGACCCCCACCTAGCGGGAGGGGTCACAGATACGCAGTATTTT
NA TRBD2 TRBJ2-7 TRBV18 CASSPPASGLGEQYF TGTGCCAGCTCACCACCGGCTAGCGGGCTAGGCGAGCAGTACTTC
NA NA TRBJ2-7 TRBV28 CASSRNVEQYF TGTGCCAGCAGCCGTAATGTCGAGCAGTACTTC
NA TRBD1 TRBJ2-7 TRBV5-1 CASSISGTGISHEQYF TGCGCCAGCAGCATCTCCGGGACAGGGATTAGTCACGAGCAGTACTTC
NA TRBD1 TRBJ1-2 TRBV29-1 CSVELGQGEGGYTF TGCAGCGTCGAACTGGGACAGGGGGAGGGAGGCTACACCTTC
NA NA TRBJ2-3 TRBV5-1 CASSHGSTDTQYF TGCGCCAGCAGCCACGGCTCCACAGATACGCAGTATTTT
NA NA TRBJ2-3 TRBV28 CASSFLSGTQYF TGTGCCAGCAGTTTTTTATCGGGTACGCAGTATTTT
NA NA TRBJ2-5 TRBV30 CAWSVLSGSETQYF TGTGCCTGGAGTGTACTGTCTGGGTCAGAGACCCAGTACTTC
once TRBD1 TRBJ2-7 TRBV28 CASSLRQGASEQYF TGTGCCAGCAGTTTAAGGCAGGGGGCTAGCGAGCAGTACTTC
NA TRBD1 TRBJ1-5 TRBV28 CASSPSLTGVWGNQPQHF TGTGCCAGCAGTCCATCCTTGACAGGGGTATGGGGCAATCAGCCCCAGCATTTT